This paragraph covers one TCR beta chain sequence. Its antigen is not known. One junction end disagrees with the germline gene, perhaps due to a read error. The entire patient cohort was treatment-naive prior to thyroid surgery. This sample was taken from a study of metastatic and nonmetastatic thyroid tumors. About the research overall: Samples came from malignant and benign thyroid patients, and repertoires were compared across blood and tumor or nodule tissue. Broader study findings: It was reportedly found that TCR beta diversity was significantly higher in malignant thyroid tumors than in benign nodules, a difference seen in both blood and tumor samples.

Original analysis: In papillary thyroid cancer, a distant-metastasis classifier was built using CDR3 differences across clinicopathological groups. TCRdb re-clonotyped the PCR reads via MiXCR. These V and J calls rely on TCRdb rather than the paper's analysis. This sample has roughly 25,000 clones, with 13% found just once. This CDR3 region has 15 residues. This chain links TRBV12-3 or TRBV12-4 with TRBJ2-1, with D possibly called TRBD1 or TRBD2 (5 bases each). Sequenced sample: blood. This sequence was found in a female donor with papillary thyroid cancer or a benign thyroid nodule (not recorded which). Some clones in this sample may be carry-over from other donors' samples. The CDR3 loop is CSSSLGVGADAEQFF. CDR3 DNA: TGTTCCAGCAGTTTGGGGGTGGGAGCAGACGCTGAGCAGTTCTTC.